This T cell receptor beta chain is drawn from a study of T cell responses to AZD1222 COVID-19 vaccine. Study findings and constraints: Possibly, clonal diversity was underestimated; donors were largely white British and included more females. An increase in Spike-specific TCR breadth and depth was observed after two AZD1222 doses.

TCRdb's table, derived via immunoSEQ multiplex PCR, lists solely in-frame clones and lacks some. The sample includes 100,000 to 140,000 clones, 92% of them seen just once. The V gene lost 2 bases and the J gene lost 6 bases, with 10 bases spanning the gap. There are 13 residues in the CDR3. Germline V gene sequence: CDR1 GTSNPN, CDR2 SVGIG (reference sequence). A remark on this clone: Antigen specificity is unknown.

This TCR was sampled from an adult who received the AZD1222 COVID-19 vaccine. The chain links TRBV30 to TRBJ1-4; no definite D call. Source: peripheral blood, taken 28 days after the second AZD1222 dose. The CDR3: CAWSHVMDEKLFF. CDR3 bases: TGTGCCTGGAGTCACGTGATGGATGAAAAACTGTTTTTT.